The table lists the clone carrying this T cell receptor (beta chain) with a count of one. The sample belongs to a study of blood T cell repertoires in COVID-19. Per germline, CDR1 SQVTM and CDR2 ANQGSEA. The V and J ends lost 5 bases and 4 bases respectively, with 15 bases between them. The CDR3 contains 14 residues. This table comes from immunoSEQ multiplex PCR, and its TCRdb copy is limited to in-frame clones, with some not included. The table includes roughly 63,000 clones, 75% to 90% detected once. Specimen: peripheral blood. This rearrangement joins TRBV29-1 to TRBJ2-1; possibly TRBD2 for D (6 bases). The sequence derives from a man aged 45-65 years with acute or convalescent COVID-19. The CDR3 loop is CSVPKSGGYNEQFF. In DNA, the CDR3 is TGCAGCGTTCCCAAAAGCGGAGGGTACAATGAGCAGTTCTTC.